Shown below are 8 T cell receptor beta chains from a single sample sequenced in a study of regulatory T cells in long-lasting Graves disease. Sample time point: newly diagnosed GD, antithyroid drugs for less than 3 months. From RNA extracted from PBMCs, the TCR library was made. CDR3 regions were amplified by Arm-PCR using iRepertoire HTBI primers to build TCR beta libraries. Using its own MiXCR run on the multiplex PCR reads, TCRdb lists one record per CDR3 protein. The sample lists more than 350,000 distinct CDR3 sequences, 15% occurring once. This sample also belongs to another study, concerning T cells in Graves' hyperthyroidism and ophthalmopathy.

The input for sequencing was peripheral blood mononuclear cells (PBMCs), taken at new diagnosis, from a patient treated with antithyroid drugs. These receptors originate from a woman aged 30 to 39 with Graves disease.

This clonotype was seen many times. The gene calls are TRBV20-1 and TRBJ2-1; 9 bases are shared with TRBD2. The CDR3 is made up of 17 amino acids. J lost 7 bases, V lost 5 bases, and 18 bases had no gene match. CDR1 and CDR2 (germline): DFQATT, SNEGSKA (reference sequence). As DNA, the CDR3 is TGCAGTGCTGAGGGGTATGGCGGGAGGGCCAGGACGAATGAGCAGTTCTTC. It codes for CSAEGYGGRARTNEQFF.

This clonotype was counted ten times or more. The rearrangement joins TRBV30 to TRBJ2-1; D is undetermined. This CDR3 spans 13 amino acids. Germline CDR1 is GTSNPN and CDR2 is SVGIG (reference sequence). V lost 3 bases to trimming and J lost 7 bases, with 13 bases between them. CDR3 amino acids: CAWSPGVGNEQFF. The CDR3 DNA reads as TGTGCCTGGAGCCCTGGGGTAGGAAATGAGCAGTTCTTC.

This clonotype occurred many times. The chain carries TRBV3-1 and TRBJ2-5; tentatively, D is TRBD1 (6 bases). The V end lost 0 bases, the J end lost 2 bases, and 7 bases lay between the germline ends. Germline CDR1 and CDR2: LGHDT and YNNKEL (reference sequence). The CDR3 spans 14 residues. CDR3 in DNA: TGTGCCAGCAGCCAAGAGGGACAACAAGAGACCCAGTACTTC. This sequence encodes CASSQEGQQETQYF.

This clonotype was observed a few times. V is TRBV5-8 and J is TRBJ2-1, with 9 bases matching TRBD1. Germline assignment: CDR1 SGHTS and CDR2 YDEGEE. Germline trimming cut 1 base from V and 6 bases from J; bases unmatched to any gene: 11. This CDR3 is built from 17 residues. Written as DNA, the CDR3 is TGTGCCAGCAGCTTGACCGTCACAGGGGGCAGTCTCAATGAGCAGTTCTTC. Its translation is CASSLTVTGGSLNEQFF.

This clonotype has at least ten counts. The chain joins TRBV7-3 to TRBJ2-7; possibly TRBD2 for D (6 bases). The length of the CDR3 is 13 residues. Germline V gene data show CDR1 as SGHTA and CDR2 as FQGTGA. V lost 5 bases, J lost 5 bases, and 13 bases lay in between. The CDR3, as DNA: TGTGCCAGCAGCGCGGGACCTAAAAACGAGCAGTACTTC. Encoded protein: CASSAGPKNEQYF.

About this clonotype itself: A clone one base away is much larger, so this may be a read error. The rearrangement uses TRBV20-1 and TRBJ2-2, with 14 nucleotides matching TRBD2. This CDR3 contains 15 residues. Germline V CDR1 and CDR2: DFQATT, SNEGSKA (reference sequence). V trimming: 4 bases; J trimming: 3 bases; junction bases outside the gene matches: 1. CDR3 sequence reads: CSAMGLAGDTGELFF. In nucleotides, the CDR3 is TGCAGTGCTATGGGACTAGCGGGAGACACCGGGGAGCTGTTTTTT.

This clonotype was recorded at least ten times. The J gene is TRBJ2-3, the V gene TRBV7-2, with 9 bases aligning to TRBD2. With V trimmed by 6 bases and J by 4 bases, 23 bases remained unmatched. Germline CDR1 SGHTA, CDR2 FQGNSA. The CDR3 is 20 residues long. CDR3 amino acids: CASRPPGTSGRPGLADTQYF. The CDR3 coding sequence is TGTGCCAGCAGGCCACCCGGAACTAGCGGGCGACCGGGGCTAGCAGATACGCAGTATTTT.

For this clonotype: A much bigger clone sits one base away, suggesting this may be a read error. In nucleotides, the CDR3 is TGTGCCAGCAGTGTCGGGGGGACTGGGACAGTTGCGCAGTATTTT. Translated: CASSVGGTGTVAQYF. This sequence joins TRBV28 and TRBJ2-3, with D possibly being TRBD1 or TRBD2 (7 bases each). Trimming removed 5 bases at V and 10 bases at J, with 22 bases between. The length of the CDR3 is 15 residues. Germline-derived CDR1 and CDR2 are MDHEN and SYDVKM.